These 32 T cell receptor beta chains share one sample of origin, sequenced in a study of tumor and adjacent non-tumor tissue in lung cancer. TCRbeta libraries were built with three rounds of nested PCR, modified from ARM-PCR. MiXCR, applied by TCRdb to the multiplex PCR reads, yields one record per CDR3 protein. The sample holds some 95,000 distinct CDR3 sequences, 75% to 85% seen once. RNA was extracted from bulk tissue without any cell sorting. The normal lung tissue was taken more than 3 cm from the tumor edge. Sequenced sample: distant non-tumor lung tissue. These receptor sequences come from a man aged 55-75 years with small cell lung cancer.

Turning to this clonotype: A single base separates this from a much larger clone, so it may be a read error. V gene TRBV7-9 combines with J gene TRBJ1-6; tentative D call: TRBD1 (5 bases). The length of the CDR3 is 14 residues. V shed 3 bases and J shed 10 bases, with 13 bases lying between them. The germline V gene encodes CDR1 SEHNR and CDR2 FQNEAQ (reference sequence). Here the CDR3 DNA reads TGTGCCAGCAGCTTTGGCGCAGGGCACTCACCCCTCCACTTT. Translation gives CASSFGAGHSPLHF.

On this clonotype itself: At one end the junction does not follow the germline gene, possibly because of a read error. The V call is TRBV11-3, the J call TRBJ2-2; TRBD2 agrees at 11 bases. The CDR3 is 19 residues long. The germline V gene encodes CDR1 SGHNT and CDR2 YENEEA. This CDR3 is CASSPDDTGLAGRTGGLFF. CDR3 coding DNA: TGTGCCAGCAGTCCTGATGACACAGGACTAGCGGGTCGCACCGGGGGGCTGTTTTTT.

Ten or more counts support this clonotype. The V and J genes are TRBV28 and TRBJ1-1; 10 nucleotides line up with TRBD1. Germline V gives CDR1 MDHEN, CDR2 SYDVKM. This CDR3 region has 16 residues. V shed 5 bases, J shed 4 bases, and the junction held 10 bases outside the gene matches. The CDR3, as DNA: TGTGCCAGCAGTACAATCGGGACAGGGGAAATCACTGAAGCTTTCTTT. The encoded protein is CASSTIGTGEITEAFF.

To note about this clonotype: A clone one base away is much larger, so this may be a read error. This sequence joins TRBV4-1 and TRBJ2-7, with D uncertain. Germline CDR1 reads MGHRA; CDR2 reads YSYEKL. The CDR3 spans 14 residues. In DNA, the CDR3 is TGCACCAGCAGCCAAGTACAGTCCACCTACGAGCAGTACTTC. Protein sequence: CTSSQVQSTYEQYF.

This clonotype was seen many times. The CDR3 loop reads CASSDPGLARNEQFF. CDR3 bases: TGTGCCAGCAGTGACCCCGGACTCGCGCGCAATGAGCAGTTCTTC. The genes are TRBV6-5 and TRBJ2-1; tentative D call: TRBD2 (5 bases). V lost 5 bases and J lost 6, with 17 bases in between. From germline, CDR1 is MNHEY and CDR2 SVGAGI. This CDR3 is 15 amino acids long.

As for this clonotype: An end of the junction does not agree with germline; a read error may underlie this. The CDR3 region has the DNA TGTGTCAGCAGTTTGGCAGGTGACCAGCCCCAGCATTTT. It encodes CVSSLAGDQPQHF. The chain has TRBV12-3 or TRBV12-4 and TRBJ1-5; D ambiguous. The CDR3 extends over 13 amino acids.

To note about this clonotype: An end of the junction does not agree with germline; a read error may underlie this. The chain uses TRBV11-3 and TRBJ2-1; D is possibly TRBD2 (6 bases). Germline lookup yields CDR1 SGHNT and CDR2 YENEEA. The CDR3 totals 17 residues. CDR3: CTSSSLGGGMSYNGQFF. CDR3 nucleotide sequence: TGTACCAGCAGCTCTCTAGGTGGGGGGATGTCCTACAATGGGCAGTTCTTC.

This clonotype was observed a single time. The CDR3 ends on some other residue instead of the conserved phenylalanine or tryptophan, so this is likely a read error. The gene calls are TRBV9 and TRBJ2-2; TRBD1 matches 7 bases. The junction had 8 bases not matched to a gene; V was cut back by 3 bases and J by 6 bases. CDR3 length: 15 amino acids. Germline CDR1 reads SGDLS; CDR2 reads YYNGEE. In DNA form, the CDR3 reads TGTGCCAGCAGCGCGACAGGGTCCTATGCCGGGGAGCTGTTTTTA. As protein: CASSATGSYAGELFL.

This chain joins TRBV11-2 and TRBJ2-1; a weak D match, TRBD2 (6 bases). The CDR3 extends over 16 amino acids. Germline-derived CDR1 and CDR2 are SGHAT and FQNNGV. V gave up 6 bases and J gave up 8 bases, with 23 bases separating them. CDR3 in amino acids: CASRPRLVGGQYEQFF. The CDR3 DNA is TGTGCCAGCAGACCTAGACTAGTGGGAGGACAATATGAGCAGTTCTTC. The full variable domain, completed using reference TRBV11-2 and TRBJ2-1, is EAGVAQSPRYKIIEKRQSVAFWCNPISGHATLYWYQQILGQGPKLLIQFQNNGVVDDSQLPKDRFSAERLKGVDSTLKIQPAKLEDSAVYLCASRPRLVGGQYEQFFGPGTRLTVL.

Points on this clonotype: Being one base from a much bigger clone, this may be a read error. The chain employs TRBV7-9 and TRBJ1-1; D is possibly TRBD1 (6 bases). V dropped 4 bases and J dropped 4 bases, with 13 bases sitting between them. Germline V gene lookup returns CDR1 SEHNR and CDR2 FQNEAQ (reference sequence). The CDR3 sequence is 14 residues long. The CDR3 DNA is TGTGCCAGCAGCTCCGGACAGAGGAGCACTGAAGCTTTCTTT. This translates into CASSSGQRSTEAFF.

This chain uses TRBV20-1 with TRBJ2-3; 7 nucleotides match TRBD2. V dropped 3 bases and J dropped 11; count of bases not matched to a gene: 17. The length of the CDR3 is 15 residues. Germline assignment: CDR1 DFQATT and CDR2 SNEGSKA (reference sequence). DNA for the CDR3: TGCAGTGCTAGCCCAGCGGGAAGGGAGGCAGATGTGCAGTATTTT. Protein sequence: CSASPAGREADVQYF.

Worth noting for this clonotype: Mismatch with germline at one junction end may stem from a read error. The chain is built from TRBV29-1 and TRBJ2-1, with D perhaps TRBD1 or TRBD2 (5 bases each). Germline lookup yields CDR1 SQVTM and CDR2 ANQGSEA. The CDR3 extends over 13 amino acids. The CDR3 DNA sequence: TGCAGCGCTTCCGGGACGGCTTACAATGAGGAGTTATTC. Protein product: CSASGTAYNEELF.

As for this clonotype: A much larger clone sits a single nucleotide away, making a read error possible. The CDR3 sequence is CSAGEQGAGANVLTF. The CDR3 bases are TGCAGTGCTGGTGAACAGGGGGCTGGGGCCAACGTCCTGACTTTC. V usage is TRBV20-1 and J usage is TRBJ2-6; 8 positions agree with TRBD1. The V segment lost 5 bases and the J segment 2 bases; nucleotides outside the gene matches: 5. The CDR3 consists of 15 residues. Germline V CDR1 and CDR2: DFQATT, SNEGSKA (reference sequence).

Points on this clonotype: This may be a read error, as it is one base from a much larger clone. The chain uses TRBV20-1 and TRBJ2-3; 10 nucleotides line up with TRBD2. Germline trimming cut 2 bases from V and 6 bases from J; bases unmatched to any gene: 5. The CDR3 has 14 residues. The germline gives CDR1 DFQATT, CDR2 SNEGSKA (reference sequence). The CDR3 is CSARRLAGADTQYF. The CDR3 DNA is TGCAGTGCTAGAAGGCTAGCGGGGGCGGATACGCAGTATTTT.

The chain has TRBV12-3 or TRBV12-4 and TRBJ2-3, with no clear D. The CDR3 is 12 amino acids. V shed 3 bases and J shed 12 bases, with 13 bases lying between them. The CDR3 region is CASSFYPDAQYF. The CDR3 bases are TGTGCCAGCAGTTTTTACCCTGATGCACAGTATTTT.

With regard to this clonotype: A read error may produce the germline difference seen at one junction end. The rearrangement uses TRBV28 and TRBJ1-3; TRBD1 aligns across 7 bases. The length of the CDR3 is 14 residues. From germline, CDR1 is MDHEN and CDR2 SYDVKM. CDR3 DNA sequence: TGTGCCAGCATGGACAGGAACTCTGGAGACACCATATATTTT. Translating gives CASMDRNSGDTIYF.

A remark on this clonotype: Without the conserved terminal phenylalanine or tryptophan, this CDR3 likely stems from a read error. CDR3 DNA: TGCGGTGCTAGAGATGACGGACTGGGGGATGAGCAGTTCATC. It translates to CGARDDGLGDEQFI. The chain carries TRBV20-1 and TRBJ2-1; D possibly matches TRBD1 or TRBD2 (5 bases each). The CDR3 has 14 residues. Per the germline V gene, CDR1 is DFQATT and CDR2 is SNEGSKA (reference sequence).

With respect to this clonotype: One junction end disagrees with the germline gene, perhaps due to a read error. The rearrangement uses TRBV10-3 and TRBJ2-7; D perhaps matches TRBD1 (6 bases). Germline CDR1 and CDR2: ENHRY and SYGVKD. The CDR3 has 12 amino acids. The CDR3 region has the DNA TGTGCCATCTCGGACAGCTCCTGCGAGCAGTACTTC. It yields the protein CAISDSSCEQYF.

This chain links TRBV5-1 with TRBJ2-7; 8 positions agree with TRBD1. CDR1 and CDR2 from the germline V gene are SGHRS and YFSETQ. Unmatched junction bases numbered 14, after V lost 3 bases and J lost 0 bases. The CDR3 sequence is 18 residues long. CDR3 protein: CASSWNSATGVFSYEQYF. The DNA of the CDR3 is TGCGCCAGCAGCTGGAATTCGGCGACAGGGGTCTTCTCCTACGAGCAGTACTTC.

Details on this clonotype: This clone may be a read error of a much larger clone one base away. In DNA form, the CDR3 reads TGTGCCAGCAGTAAGGCCAGCTCTGGGGCCAACGTCCTGACTTTC. It encodes CASSKASSGANVLTF. This chain connects TRBV27 to TRBJ2-6; unclear D gene. Trimming pared 5 bases from V and 0 bases from J, leaving 8 bases between. The CDR3 has 15 residues. CDR1 MNHEY and CDR2 SMNVEV come from the germline V gene (reference sequence).

About this clonotype: A much larger clone sits a single nucleotide away, making a read error possible. The V and J genes are TRBV20-1 and TRBJ2-1; 7 nucleotides match TRBD2. The CDR3 is 13 residues long. Germline V gene data show CDR1 as DFQATT and CDR2 as SNEGSKA (reference sequence). The CDR3 region is CSVRTGGYNEQFF. In DNA, the CDR3 is TGCAGTGTTAGAACGGGGGGTTACAATGAGCAGTTCTTC.

The gene calls are TRBV6-1 and TRBJ2-3; D might be TRBD2 (5 bases). V lost 4 bases and J 4 bases, leaving 21 bases between the germline ends. The V gene's germline CDR1 is MNHNS and CDR2 SASEGT. The CDR3 totals 17 residues. The CDR3 DNA reads TGTGCCAGCAGTGGCCGACCGGGATTAGCATGTTCAGATACGCAGTATTTT. Translation: CASSGRPGLACSDTQYF.

Concerning this clonotype itself: Compared with germline, one end of the junction differs, possibly owing to a read error. The gene calls are TRBV10-2 and TRBJ2-2; TRBD2 is a possible D gene (6 bases). The CDR3 is 16 residues long. CDR1 WSHSY and CDR2 SAAADI come from the germline V gene. CDR3 residues: CANRGGELANTGEPFF. CDR3 DNA: TGCGCCAACCGTGGAGGGGAATTAGCGAACACCGGGGAGCCGTTTTTT.

The chain uses TRBV12-3 or TRBV12-4 and TRBJ1-2, with a tentative D call TRBD1 (5 bases). CDR3 length: 12 residues. The germline V and J ends were trimmed by 9 bases and 10 bases, with 18 bases remaining between them. CDR3 region: CARTRGQGIYTF. The CDR3 bases are TGTGCCAGGACCCGCGGTCAGGGTATCTACACCTTC.

The chain combines TRBV10-1 with TRBJ2-7, with D maybe TRBD2 (7 bases). Germline lookup yields CDR1 WNHNN and CDR2 SYGVQD (reference sequence). The CDR3 length is 15 residues. Trimming removed 4 bases at V and 6 bases at J, with 19 bases between. CDR3 protein: CASSGEGESRSEQYV. The CDR3 region has the DNA TGCGCCAGCAGTGGGGAGGGGGAGTCCAGGAGCGAGCAGTACGTC.

This clonotype was detected many times. J is TRBJ1-5 and V is TRBV12-3 or TRBV12-4; tentatively, D is TRBD1 (5 bases). The CDR3 sequence is 15 residues long. Trimming took 3 bases from V and 6 from J, leaving 15 bases between them. The CDR3 spells CASSFDSFGGQPQHF. The CDR3 coding sequence is TGTGCCAGCAGTTTTGACAGCTTTGGCGGTCAGCCCCAGCATTTT.

V gene TRBV12-3 or TRBV12-4 combines with J gene TRBJ2-7; D call uncertain. V was trimmed by 5 bases and J by 8 bases, leaving 13 bases between them. There are 12 residues in the CDR3. CDR3 DNA sequence: TGTGCCAGCAGTCCCCTTCATGGCAAGCAGTACTTC. Amino acids: CASSPLHGKQYF.

The chain has TRBV7-8 and TRBJ2-3; 8 bases match TRBD2. This CDR3 comprises 18 residues. V dropped 6 bases and J dropped 4; count of bases not matched to a gene: 18. The germline gives CDR1 SGHVS, CDR2 FQNEAQ. The CDR3 DNA reads TGTGCCAGCAGTCTACGGACTAACGGGAGGGCCGGGGCAGATACGCAGTATTTT. Amino acids: CASSLRTNGRAGADTQYF.

Concerning this clonotype: One junction end disagrees with the germline gene, perhaps due to a read error. This CDR3 is CASTLYGGQFF. The CDR3 nucleotides read TGTGCCAGCACTTTATATGGAGGGCAGTTCTTC. The chain combines TRBV12-3 or TRBV12-4 with TRBJ2-1, with a weak D call TRBD2 (5 bases). The CDR3 consists of 11 residues.

V is TRBV6-5 and J is TRBJ2-7; perhaps D is TRBD1 or TRBD2 (6 bases each). Germline V gene data show CDR1 as MNHEY and CDR2 as SVGAGI. The V end lost 0 bases, the J end lost 12 bases, and 18 bases lay between the germline ends. The CDR3 is made up of 14 amino acids. The CDR3 spells CASSYSIGGYGPYF. Here the CDR3 DNA reads TGTGCCAGCAGTTACTCGATAGGGGGGTACGGGCCGTACTTC.

As to this clonotype: A much larger clone lies one base from this, so it may be a read error. The chain employs TRBV24-1 and TRBJ2-3; 7 bases are shared with TRBD1. This CDR3 is built from 13 residues. Germline loops: CDR1 KGHDR, CDR2 SFDVKD. Trimming at V came to 8 bases and at J to 4 bases, leaving 5 bases not matched to a gene. CDR3 sequence: CATKSTGADTQYF. CDR3 bases: TGTGCCACCAAATCCACAGGGGCAGATACGCAGTATTTT.

The V call is TRBV4-1, the J call TRBJ2-7; no definite D call. This CDR3 comprises 15 residues. Germline V gives CDR1 MGHRA, CDR2 YSYEKL. CDR3 sequence: CTNSQDLECFYEQYF. In DNA, the CDR3 is TGCACCAACAGCCAAGATTTAGAGTGTTTCTACGAGCAGTACTTC.